This TCR beta chain was recorded in a study of T cell responses to AZD1222 COVID-19 vaccine. Study-level background: Pooled in the analysis were second doses at about 4 or about 12 weeks.

A note on this clone: Its antigen remains unknown.

Study-level findings and limits: Clonal diversity was possibly underestimated, and white British individuals and females predominated among donors. Two AZD1222 administrations were followed by greater Spike-specific TCR breadth and depth.

The germline CDR1 and CDR2 sequences are SGHDN and FVKESK. V was clipped by 0 bases and J by 0 bases, with 14 bases between them. The CDR3 consists of 17 residues. This table comes from immunoSEQ multiplex PCR, and its TCRdb copy is limited to in-frame clones, with some not included. This table holds 100,000 to 120,000 clones, about 88% found once. Specimen: peripheral blood, collected on day 0 of AZD1222 vaccination. This TCR was sampled from an adult in good health. The V and J genes are TRBV14 and TRBJ1-1, with D perhaps matching TRBD1 (5 bases). This chain's CDR3 is CASSQDLGGQLNTEAFF. CDR3 bases: TGTGCCAGCAGCCAAGATTTGGGCGGACAACTGAACACTGAAGCTTTCTTT.